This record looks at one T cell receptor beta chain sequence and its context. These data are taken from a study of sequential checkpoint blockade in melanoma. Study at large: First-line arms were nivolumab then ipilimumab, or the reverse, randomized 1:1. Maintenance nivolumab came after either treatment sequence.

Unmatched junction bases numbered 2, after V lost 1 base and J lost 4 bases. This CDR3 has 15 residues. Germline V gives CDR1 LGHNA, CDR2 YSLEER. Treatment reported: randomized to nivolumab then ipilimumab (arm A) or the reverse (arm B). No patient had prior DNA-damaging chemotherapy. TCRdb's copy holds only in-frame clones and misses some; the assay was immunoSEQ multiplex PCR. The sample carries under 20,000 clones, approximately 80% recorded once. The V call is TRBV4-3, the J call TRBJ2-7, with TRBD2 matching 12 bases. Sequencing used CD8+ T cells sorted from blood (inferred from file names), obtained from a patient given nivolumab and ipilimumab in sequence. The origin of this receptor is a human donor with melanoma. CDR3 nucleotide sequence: TGCGCCAGCAGCCAAGGGCTAGCGGGAGGGTACGAGCAGTACTTC. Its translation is CASSQGLAGGYEQYF.